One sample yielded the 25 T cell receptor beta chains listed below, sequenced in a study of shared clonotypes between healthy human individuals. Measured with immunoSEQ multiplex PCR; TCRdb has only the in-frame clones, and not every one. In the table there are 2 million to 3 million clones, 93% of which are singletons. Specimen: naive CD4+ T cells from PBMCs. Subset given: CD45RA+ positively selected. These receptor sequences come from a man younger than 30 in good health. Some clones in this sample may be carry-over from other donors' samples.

The CDR3 bases are TGTGCCAGCAGTGAAGCGTGGGGGCAAGGCTACACCTTC. Encoded protein: CASSEAWGQGYTF. The chain links TRBV6-1 to TRBJ1-2; a weak D match, TRBD1 (6 bases). Trimming left V 0 bases short and J 8 bases short, with 10 bases between. This CDR3 is 13 amino acids long. CDR1 MNHNS and CDR2 SASEGT come from the germline V gene.

The CDR3 spells CASSPPNGGNEQFF. CDR3 in DNA: TGCGCCAGCAGCCCCCCTAATGGGGGTAATGAGCAGTTCTTC. The chain recombines TRBV5-1 with TRBJ2-1; D may match TRBD1 or TRBD2 (5 bases each). The V gene's germline CDR1 is SGHRS and CDR2 YFSETQ. Between the trimmed V and J ends, which lost 4 bases and 7 bases, there was a span of 15 bases. This CDR3 contains 14 residues.

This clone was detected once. CDR3 DNA sequence: TGTGCCAGCATTGAGGGTCGCTCTGGGGCCAACGTCCTGACTTTC. It specifies CASIEGRSGANVLTF. The chain links TRBV6-1 to TRBJ2-6; D may be TRBD2 (5 bases). Between the trimmed V and J ends, which lost 7 bases and 0 bases, there was a span of 10 bases. Germline-derived CDR1 and CDR2 are MNHNS and SASEGT. CDR3 length: 15 residues.

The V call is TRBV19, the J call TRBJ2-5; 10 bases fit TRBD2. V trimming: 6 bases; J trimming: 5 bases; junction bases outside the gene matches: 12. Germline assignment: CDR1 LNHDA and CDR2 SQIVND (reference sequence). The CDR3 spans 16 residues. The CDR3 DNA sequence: TGTGCCAGTAGGCCCCCGGCTAGCGGGGGAGGGGAGACCCAGTACTTC. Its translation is CASRPPASGGGETQYF.

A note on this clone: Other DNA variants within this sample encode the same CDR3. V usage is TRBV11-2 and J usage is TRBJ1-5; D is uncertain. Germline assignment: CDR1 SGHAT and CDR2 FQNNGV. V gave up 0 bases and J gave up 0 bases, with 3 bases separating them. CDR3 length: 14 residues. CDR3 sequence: CASSLDGSNQPQHF. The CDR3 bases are TGTGCCAGCAGCTTAGATGGTAGCAATCAGCCCCAGCATTTT.

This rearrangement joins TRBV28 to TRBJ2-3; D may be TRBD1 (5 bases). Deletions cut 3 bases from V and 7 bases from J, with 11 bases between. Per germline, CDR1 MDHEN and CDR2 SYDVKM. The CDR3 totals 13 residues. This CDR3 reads CASSFGRANTQYF. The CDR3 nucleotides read TGTGCCAGCAGTTTCGGCAGGGCCAATACGCAGTATTTT.

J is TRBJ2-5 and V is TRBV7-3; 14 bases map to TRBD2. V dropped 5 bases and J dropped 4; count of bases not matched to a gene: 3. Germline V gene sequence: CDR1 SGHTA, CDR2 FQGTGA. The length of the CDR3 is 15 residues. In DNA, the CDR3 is TGTGCCAGCAGCCCGGGACTAGCGGGGGCAGAGACCCAGTACTTC. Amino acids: CASSPGLAGAETQYF.

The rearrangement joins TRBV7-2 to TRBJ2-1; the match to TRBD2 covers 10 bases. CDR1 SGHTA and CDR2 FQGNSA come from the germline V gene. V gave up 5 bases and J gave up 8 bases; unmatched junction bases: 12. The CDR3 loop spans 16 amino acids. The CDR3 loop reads CASSRGGLAGAHEQFF. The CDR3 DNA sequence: TGTGCCAGCAGCCGGGGGGGGCTAGCGGGAGCCCATGAGCAGTTCTTC.

The CDR3 sequence is CASSAASGFYEQYF. CDR3 DNA: TGTGCCAGCAGCGCAGCCTCGGGCTTCTACGAGCAGTACTTC. The V and J genes are TRBV7-9 and TRBJ2-7; D is uncertain. CDR3 size: 14 residues. The V gene lost 5 bases and the J gene lost 3 bases, with 14 bases spanning the gap. CDR1 is SEHNR and CDR2 is FQNEAQ in the germline V gene (reference sequence). Drawing the rest from reference TRBV7-9 and TRBJ2-7, the complete variable domain is DTGVSQNPRHKITKRGQNVTFRCDPISEHNRLYWYRQTLGQGPEFLTYFQNEAQLEKSRLLSDRFSAERPKGSFSTLEIQRTEQGDSAMYLCASSAASGFYEQYFGPGTRLTVT.

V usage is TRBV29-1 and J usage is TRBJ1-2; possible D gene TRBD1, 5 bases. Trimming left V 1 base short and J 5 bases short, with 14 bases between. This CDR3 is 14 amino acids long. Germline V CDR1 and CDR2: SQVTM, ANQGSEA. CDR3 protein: CSVEGGVGTYGYTF. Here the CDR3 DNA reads TGCAGCGTTGAAGGAGGGGTGGGAACATATGGCTACACCTTC.

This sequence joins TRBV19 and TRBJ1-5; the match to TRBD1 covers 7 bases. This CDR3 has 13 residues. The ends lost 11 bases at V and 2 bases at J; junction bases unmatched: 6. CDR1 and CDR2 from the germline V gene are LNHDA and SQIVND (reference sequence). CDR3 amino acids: CASRQGRNQPQHF. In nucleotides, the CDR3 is TGTGCCTCACGACAGGGCCGCAATCAGCCCCAGCATTTT.

The CDR3 protein is CSVLGTSSSYNEQFF. As DNA, the CDR3 is TGCAGCGTCCTTGGGACTTCCAGCTCCTACAATGAGCAGTTCTTC. The chain employs TRBV29-1 and TRBJ2-1; a weak D match, TRBD2 (6 bases). This CDR3 spans 15 amino acids. Between the trimmed V and J ends, which lost 6 bases and 0 bases, there was a span of 15 bases. Germline-derived CDR1 and CDR2 are SQVTM and ANQGSEA.

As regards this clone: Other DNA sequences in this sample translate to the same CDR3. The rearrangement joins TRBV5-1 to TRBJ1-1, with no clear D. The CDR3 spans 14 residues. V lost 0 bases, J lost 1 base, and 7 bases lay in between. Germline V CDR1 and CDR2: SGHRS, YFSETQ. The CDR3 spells CASSLAPGNTEAFF. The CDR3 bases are TGCGCCAGCAGCTTGGCGCCAGGGAACACTGAAGCTTTCTTT.

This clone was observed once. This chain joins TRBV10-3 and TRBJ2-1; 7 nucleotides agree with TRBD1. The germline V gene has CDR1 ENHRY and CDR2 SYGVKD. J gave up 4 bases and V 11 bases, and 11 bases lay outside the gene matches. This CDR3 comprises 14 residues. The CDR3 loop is CALRPGTEYNEQFF. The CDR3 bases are TGTGCCCTGAGGCCCGGGACAGAATACAATGAGCAGTTCTTC.

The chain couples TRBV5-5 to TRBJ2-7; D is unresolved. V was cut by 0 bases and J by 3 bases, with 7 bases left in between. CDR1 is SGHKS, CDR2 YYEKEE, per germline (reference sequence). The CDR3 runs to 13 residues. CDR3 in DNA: TGTGCCAGCAGCTTGGGGGCCCTCTACGAGCAGTACTTC. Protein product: CASSLGALYEQYF. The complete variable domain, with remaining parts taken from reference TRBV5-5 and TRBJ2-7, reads DAGVTQSPTHLIKTRGQQVTLRCSPISGHKSVSWYQQVLGQGPQFIFQYYEKEERGRGNFPDRFSARQFPNYSSELNVNALLLGDSALYLCASSLGALYEQYFGPGTRLTVT.

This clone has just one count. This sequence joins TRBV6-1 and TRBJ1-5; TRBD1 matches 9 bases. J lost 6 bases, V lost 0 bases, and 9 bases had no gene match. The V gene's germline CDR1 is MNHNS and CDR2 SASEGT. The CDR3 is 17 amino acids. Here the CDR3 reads CASSEALSRTGAQPQHF. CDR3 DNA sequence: TGTGCCAGCAGTGAAGCGCTTTCTAGGACAGGGGCTCAGCCCCAGCATTTT.

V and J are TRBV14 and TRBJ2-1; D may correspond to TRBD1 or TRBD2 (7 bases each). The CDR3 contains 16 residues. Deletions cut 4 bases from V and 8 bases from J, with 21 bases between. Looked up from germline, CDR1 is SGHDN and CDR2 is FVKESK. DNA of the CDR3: TGTGCCAGCAGCCTCAGGGGGGGAGAGCCCTGGCATGAGCAGTTCTTC. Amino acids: CASSLRGGEPWHEQFF. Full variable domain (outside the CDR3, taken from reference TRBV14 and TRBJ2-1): EAGVTQFPSHSVIEKGQTVTLRCDPISGHDNLYWYRRVMGKEIKFLLHFVKESKQDESGMPNNRFLAERTGGTYSTLKVQPAELEDSGVYFCASSLRGGEPWHEQFFGPGTRLTVL.

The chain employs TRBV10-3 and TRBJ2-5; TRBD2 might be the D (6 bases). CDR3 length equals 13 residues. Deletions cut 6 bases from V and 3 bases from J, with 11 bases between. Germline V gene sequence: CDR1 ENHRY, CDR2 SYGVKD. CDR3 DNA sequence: TGTGCCATCAGAGAAGGCGGGAAAGAGACCCAGTACTTC. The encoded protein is CAIREGGKETQYF.

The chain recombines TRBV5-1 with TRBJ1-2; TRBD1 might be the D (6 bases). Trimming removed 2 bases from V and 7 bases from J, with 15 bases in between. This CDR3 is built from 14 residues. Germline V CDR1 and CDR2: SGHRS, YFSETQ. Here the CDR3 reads CASSFGAGDPGYTF. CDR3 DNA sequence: TGCGCCAGCAGCTTTGGGGCAGGGGACCCTGGCTACACCTTC.

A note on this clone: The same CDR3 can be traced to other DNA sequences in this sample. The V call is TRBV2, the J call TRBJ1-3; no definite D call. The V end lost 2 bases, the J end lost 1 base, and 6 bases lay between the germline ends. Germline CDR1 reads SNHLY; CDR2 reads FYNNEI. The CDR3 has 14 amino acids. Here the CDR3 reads CASSEQVSGNTIYF. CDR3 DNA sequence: TGTGCCAGCAGTGAACAGGTTTCTGGAAACACCATATATTTT.

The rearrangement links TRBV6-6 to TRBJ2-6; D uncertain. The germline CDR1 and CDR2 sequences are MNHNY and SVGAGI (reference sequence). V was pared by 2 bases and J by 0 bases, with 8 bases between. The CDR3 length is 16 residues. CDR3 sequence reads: CASSYGRPSGANVLTF. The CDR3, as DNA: TGTGCCAGCAGTTACGGGCGTCCCTCTGGGGCCAACGTCCTGACTTTC.

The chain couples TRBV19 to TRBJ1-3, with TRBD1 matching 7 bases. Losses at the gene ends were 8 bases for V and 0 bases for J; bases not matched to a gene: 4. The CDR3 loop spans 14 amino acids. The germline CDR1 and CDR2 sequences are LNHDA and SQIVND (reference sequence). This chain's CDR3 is CASAGDSSGNTIYF. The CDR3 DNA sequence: TGTGCCAGTGCGGGGGACAGCTCTGGAAACACCATATATTTT.

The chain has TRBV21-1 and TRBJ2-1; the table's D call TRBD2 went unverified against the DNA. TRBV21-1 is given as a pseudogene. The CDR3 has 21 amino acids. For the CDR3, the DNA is TGTGCCAGCAGCAAAGGAAGCCCTGAGGCTCTAGCGGGAAGCTCCTACAATGAGCAGTTCTTC. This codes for CASSKGSPEALAGSSYNEQFF.

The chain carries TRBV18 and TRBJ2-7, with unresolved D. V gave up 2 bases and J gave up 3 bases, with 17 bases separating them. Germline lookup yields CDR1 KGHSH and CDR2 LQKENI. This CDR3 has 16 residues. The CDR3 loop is CASSPISPGGDYEQYF. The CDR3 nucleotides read TGTGCCAGCTCACCAATTTCCCCAGGCGGAGACTACGAGCAGTACTTC.

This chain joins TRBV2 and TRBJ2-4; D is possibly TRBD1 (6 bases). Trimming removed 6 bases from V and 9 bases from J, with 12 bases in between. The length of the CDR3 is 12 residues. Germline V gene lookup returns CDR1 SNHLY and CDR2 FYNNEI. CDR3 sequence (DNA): TGTGCCAGCAGACGACAGGAGACCATTCAGTACTTC. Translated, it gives CASRRQETIQYF.